The rows below give T cell receptor beta chains drawn from one sample of a study of T cell clones after liver transplantation. Assay: immunoSEQ multiplex PCR; the TCRdb copy retains only in-frame clones and omits some. Found here are more than 5,000 clones, around three quarters of them singletons; the top ten hold 30% to 40%. The sample was CD8+ T cells from blood, taken 24 months after liver transplant. Receptors were obtained from a human patient who received a liver transplant. The T cells may partly be graft donor cells. The CDR3 runs from the conserved cysteine through the conserved F or W. Each record gives: clone size, V gene, D gene, J gene, CDR3 DNA, CDR3 protein. A D gene is named only where the DNA matches it firmly. For some rows the clone size is stated as once, few or many, or as a class when expanded; others skip it.

clone size: NA; V gene: TRBV19; D gene: NA; J gene: TRBJ1-1; CDR3 DNA: TGTGCCAGTAGTATGGGGCCCGCGGCGGCTTTCTTT; CDR3 protein: CASSMGPAAAFF
clone size: NA; V gene: TRBV21-1; D gene: NA; J gene: TRBJ2-1; CDR3 DNA: TGTGCCAGCAGCGTACAGGGGAAGGTGGACAATGAGCAGTTCTTC; CDR3 protein: CASSVQGKVDNEQFF
clone size: NA; V gene: TRBV28; D gene: TRBD1; J gene: TRBJ2-1; CDR3 DNA: TGTGCCAGCAGGTTCGGGACAGGCGCCTACAATGAGCAGTTCTTC; CDR3 protein: CASRFGTGAYNEQFF
clone size: NA; V gene: TRBV18; D gene: TRBD1; J gene: TRBJ1-1; CDR3 DNA: TGTGCCAGCTCACCGGGGACAGGGAACACTGAAGCTTTCTTT; CDR3 protein: CASSPGTGNTEAFF
clone size: NA; V gene: TRBV7-8; D gene: NA; J gene: TRBJ2-3; CDR3 DNA: TGTGCCAGCAGCCTGGGGGCGCCAGATACGCAGTATTTT; CDR3 protein: CASSLGAPDTQYF
clone size: NA; V gene: TRBV6-1; D gene: NA; J gene: TRBJ2-6; CDR3 DNA: TGTGCCAGCAGTGAATGGGGTTACTCTGGGGCCAACGTCCTGACTTTC; CDR3 protein: CASSEWGYSGANVLTF
clone size: once; V gene: TRBV19; D gene: TRBD1; J gene: TRBJ1-1; CDR3 DNA: TGTGCCAGTAGGCGACAGGGTAGTGGGACTGAAGCTTTCTTT; CDR3 protein: CASRRQGSGTEAFF
clone size: once; V gene: TRBV29-1; D gene: NA; J gene: TRBJ1-1; CDR3 DNA: TGCAGCGTGGCGGGCACAAATAGGGAGACTGAAGCTTTCTTT; CDR3 protein: CSVAGTNRETEAFF
clone size: NA; V gene: TRBV7-6; D gene: TRBD1; J gene: TRBJ2-3; CDR3 DNA: TGTGCCAGCAGCGCCCCTGAAGGGGGCCCAGATACGCAGTATTTT; CDR3 protein: CASSAPEGGPDTQYF
clone size: NA; V gene: TRBV7-3; D gene: NA; J gene: TRBJ1-1; CDR3 DNA: TGTGCCAGCAGCCATGGGGGGGCGAGCACTGAAGCTTTCTTT; CDR3 protein: CASSHGGASTEAFF
clone size: NA; V gene: TRBV5-1; D gene: NA; J gene: TRBJ1-2; CDR3 DNA: TGCGCCAGCAGCTTGGGGACAGATTATGGCTACACCTTC; CDR3 protein: CASSLGTDYGYTF
clone size: NA; V gene: TRBV30; D gene: TRBD2; J gene: TRBJ2-7; CDR3 DNA: TGTGCCTGGAGTGTGGCTAGCGGTCCCTACGAGCAGTACTTC; CDR3 protein: CAWSVASGPYEQYF
clone size: NA; V gene: TRBV27; D gene: TRBD2; J gene: TRBJ2-1; CDR3 DNA: TGTGCCAGCAGTTTTAGTAGCGGGGCTGATGAGCAGTTCTTC; CDR3 protein: CASSFSSGADEQFF
clone size: NA; V gene: TRBV6-7; D gene: NA; J gene: TRBJ1-1; CDR3 DNA: TGTGCCAGCAGTGAGGACCCTCCATGTAACACTGAAGCTTTCTTT; CDR3 protein: CASSEDPPCNTEAFF
clone size: NA; V gene: TRBV5-1; D gene: NA; J gene: TRBJ2-1; CDR3 DNA: TGCGCCAGCAGCTTCTTAAGACAGGCATACAATGAGCAGTTCTTC; CDR3 protein: CASSFLRQAYNEQFF
clone size: few; V gene: TRBV5-1; D gene: NA; J gene: TRBJ1-1; CDR3 DNA: TGCGCCAGCGCCCCTGAGGGGGGCTACACTGAAGCTTTCTTT; CDR3 protein: CASAPEGGYTEAFF
clone size: NA; V gene: TRBV19; D gene: NA; J gene: TRBJ2-3; CDR3 DNA: TGTGCCAGTAACCTCAAGAGGGGGACAGATACGCAGTATTTT; CDR3 protein: CASNLKRGTDTQYF
clone size: NA; V gene: TRBV27; D gene: TRBD2; J gene: TRBJ2-7; CDR3 DNA: TGTGCCAGTACCCCGGGGAGGGGCCGCTCCTACGAGCAGTACTTC; CDR3 protein: CASTPGRGRSYEQYF
clone size: NA; V gene: TRBV27; D gene: TRBD2; J gene: TRBJ2-7; CDR3 DNA: TGTGCCAGCAGTTCCCTCCCGGGGGGCTACGAGCAGTACTTC; CDR3 protein: CASSSLPGGYEQYF
clone size: NA; V gene: TRBV5-4; D gene: NA; J gene: TRBJ2-4; CDR3 DNA: TGTGCCAGCAGCTTGGGGGAGATGGTAGCCAAAAACATTCAGTACTTC; CDR3 protein: CASSLGEMVAKNIQYF
clone size: NA; V gene: TRBV7-7; D gene: NA; J gene: TRBJ2-7; CDR3 DNA: TGTGCCAGCAGCTTCGGAGGGGAGAACTACGAGCAGTACTTC; CDR3 protein: CASSFGGENYEQYF
clone size: NA; V gene: TRBV7-9; D gene: NA; J gene: TRBJ1-2; CDR3 DNA: TGTGCCAGCAGCTTACCTTCCGAGGCAGCACCAAACTATGGCTACACCTTC; CDR3 protein: CASSLPSEAAPNYGYTF
clone size: NA; V gene: TRBV10-3; D gene: NA; J gene: TRBJ2-2; CDR3 DNA: TGTGCCATCAGTGGAAAGGGGGCGGGGGACACCGGGGAGCTGTTTTTT; CDR3 protein: CAISGKGAGDTGELFF
clone size: NA; V gene: TRBV13; D gene: NA; J gene: TRBJ2-7; CDR3 DNA: TGTGCCAGCAGCTACAGTCTCATGGGCTCCTACGAGCAGTACTTC; CDR3 protein: CASSYSLMGSYEQYF
clone size: NA; V gene: TRBV15; D gene: NA; J gene: TRBJ2-3; CDR3 DNA: TGTGCCACCAGCAGAGGATTGCGTTGGGGCACAGATACGCAGTATTTT; CDR3 protein: CATSRGLRWGTDTQYF
clone size: NA; V gene: TRBV27; D gene: NA; J gene: TRBJ2-5; CDR3 DNA: TGTGCCAGCAGTGGGTGGGACGGGAAGCAAGAGACCCAGTACTTC; CDR3 protein: CASSGWDGKQETQYF
clone size: NA; V gene: TRBV6-5; D gene: NA; J gene: TRBJ2-1; CDR3 DNA: TGTGCCAGCAGTTACGGGGCCAACAATGAGCAGTTCTTC; CDR3 protein: CASSYGANNEQFF
clone size: large; V gene: TRBV27; D gene: NA; J gene: TRBJ2-7; CDR3 DNA: TGTGCCAGCAGTTTAGGGATGGAGATCTACGAGCAGTACTTC; CDR3 protein: CASSLGMEIYEQYF
clone size: NA; V gene: TRBV6-5; D gene: NA; J gene: TRBJ1-1; CDR3 DNA: TGTGCCAGCAGCTGGACAGAGTTTCCGAACACTGAAGCTTTCTTT; CDR3 protein: CASSWTEFPNTEAFF
clone size: few; V gene: TRBV11-2; D gene: TRBD1; J gene: TRBJ1-3; CDR3 DNA: TGTGCCAGCAGCTACAGACAGGGGGCTGGAAACACCATATATTTT; CDR3 protein: CASSYRQGAGNTIYF
clone size: once; V gene: TRBV7-6; D gene: NA; J gene: TRBJ1-6; CDR3 DNA: TGTGCCAGCAGCTCAGACAGAACCCATTCACCCCTCCACTTT; CDR3 protein: CASSSDRTHSPLHF
clone size: once; V gene: TRBV5-1; D gene: NA; J gene: TRBJ2-1; CDR3 DNA: TGCGCCAGCAGCTTGGCCTTTAGGGGACGGGGATCGGATGAGCAGTTCTTC; CDR3 protein: CASSLAFRGRGSDEQFF
clone size: NA; V gene: TRBV28; D gene: TRBD1; J gene: TRBJ1-2; CDR3 DNA: TGTGCCAGCAGTTCGGGACAGGGAATAGGAGGCTACACCTTC; CDR3 protein: CASSSGQGIGGYTF
clone size: NA; V gene: TRBV6-5; D gene: NA; J gene: TRBJ1-1; CDR3 DNA: TGTGCCAGCAGTTACTCGAGGCAGGGGATGGGGACTGAAGCTTTCTTT; CDR3 protein: CASSYSRQGMGTEAFF
clone size: NA; V gene: TRBV7-6; D gene: TRBD1; J gene: TRBJ1-4; CDR3 DNA: TGTGCCAGCAGCCGGGACAGTATAAGACTGTTTTTT; CDR3 protein: CASSRDSIRLFF
clone size: NA; V gene: TRBV19; D gene: NA; J gene: TRBJ1-1; CDR3 DNA: TGTGCCAGTAGTATGGTAGCGGGGACTGAAGCTTTCTTT; CDR3 protein: CASSMVAGTEAFF
clone size: NA; V gene: TRBV5-6; D gene: NA; J gene: TRBJ1-1; CDR3 DNA: TGTGCCAGCAGCTTGGCGAACGACCGCTCAGCTTTCTTT; CDR3 protein: CASSLANDRSAFF
clone size: NA; V gene: TRBV4-2; D gene: NA; J gene: TRBJ1-1; CDR3 DNA: TGTGCCAGCAGCCAAGATCTCAACAGTGAAGCTTTCTTT; CDR3 protein: CASSQDLNSEAFF
clone size: NA; V gene: TRBV6-1; D gene: NA; J gene: TRBJ1-1; CDR3 DNA: TGTGCCAGCAATCCAGGGGCGAACACTGAAGCTTTCTTT; CDR3 protein: CASNPGANTEAFF
clone size: NA; V gene: TRBV27; D gene: NA; J gene: TRBJ2-1; CDR3 DNA: TGTGCCAGCAGAGGAGGGTCGGGAGAGCAGTTCTTC; CDR3 protein: CASRGGSGEQFF
clone size: NA; V gene: TRBV7-3; D gene: NA; J gene: TRBJ1-1; CDR3 DNA: TGTGCCAGCAGCTTACAGGGCGGCGCAGGAGCTTTCTTT; CDR3 protein: CASSLQGGAGAFF
clone size: NA; V gene: TRBV5-4; D gene: NA; J gene: TRBJ2-7; CDR3 DNA: TGTGCCAGCAGCTCTGACAGAGCCTACGAGCAGTACTTC; CDR3 protein: CASSSDRAYEQYF
clone size: NA; V gene: TRBV7-8; D gene: NA; J gene: TRBJ1-1; CDR3 DNA: TGTGCCAGCAGCTCCTCGGCCAGTGAAGCTTTCTTT; CDR3 protein: CASSSSASEAFF
clone size: once; V gene: TRBV28; D gene: NA; J gene: TRBJ2-7; CDR3 DNA: TGTGCCACTCACCGGGACGGTGCCTACGAGCAGTACTTC; CDR3 protein: CATHRDGAYEQYF
clone size: NA; V gene: TRBV7-2; D gene: NA; J gene: TRBJ2-3; CDR3 DNA: TGTGCCAGCAGCTTAATAGGAGGAGCAGATACGCAGTATTTT; CDR3 protein: CASSLIGGADTQYF
clone size: once; V gene: TRBV21-1; D gene: NA; J gene: TRBJ1-4; CDR3 DNA: TGTGCCAGCAGCAAAGTAGGCCAGGAACTGTTTTTT; CDR3 protein: CASSKVGQELFF
clone size: NA; V gene: TRBV5-1; D gene: NA; J gene: TRBJ1-1; CDR3 DNA: TGCGCCAGCAGCTTGGACTCGGCAGGTATGAAAGCTTTCTTT; CDR3 protein: CASSLDSAGMKAFF
clone size: NA; V gene: TRBV29-1; D gene: NA; J gene: TRBJ2-5; CDR3 DNA: TGCAGCGTTCCCTTGACAGACAGACAAGAGACCCAGTACTTC; CDR3 protein: CSVPLTDRQETQYF
clone size: NA; V gene: TRBV6-6; D gene: TRBD1; J gene: TRBJ2-2; CDR3 DNA: TGTGCCAGCAGTAGGCAGGGACAGGGTTATACCGGGGAGCTGTTTTTT; CDR3 protein: CASSRQGQGYTGELFF
clone size: medium-sized; V gene: TRBV6-6; D gene: TRBD1; J gene: TRBJ2-7; CDR3 DNA: TGTGCCAGCTCGAGGGGGCCTGACCGTTACGAGCAGTACTTC; CDR3 protein: CASSRGPDRYEQYF
clone size: NA; V gene: TRBV7-9; D gene: NA; J gene: TRBJ1-2; CDR3 DNA: TGTGCCAGCAGCTTAGCGGGAGGAAGGGCAACGGGGGGCTACACCTTC; CDR3 protein: CASSLAGGRATGGYTF
clone size: NA; V gene: TRBV29-1; D gene: NA; J gene: TRBJ2-2; CDR3 DNA: TGCAGCGTTGCACTTAACACCGGGGAGCTGTTTTTT; CDR3 protein: CSVALNTGELFF
clone size: NA; V gene: TRBV7-8; D gene: NA; J gene: TRBJ2-5; CDR3 DNA: TGTGCCAGCAGCTCTTTAACCAGGAGTAGCGAGACCCAGTACTTC; CDR3 protein: CASSSLTRSSETQYF
clone size: NA; V gene: TRBV5-5; D gene: NA; J gene: TRBJ2-7; CDR3 DNA: TGTGCCAGCAGCTTTGACTACGAGCAGTACTTC; CDR3 protein: CASSFDYEQYF
clone size: NA; V gene: TRBV27; D gene: NA; J gene: TRBJ2-7; CDR3 DNA: TGTGCCAGCAGTTTATCAGCAGGTTACTACGAGCAGTACTTC; CDR3 protein: CASSLSAGYYEQYF
clone size: NA; V gene: TRBV29-1; D gene: TRBD1; J gene: TRBJ2-7; CDR3 DNA: TGCAGCGTTGAACACAGGGGCCAATCCTCCTACGAGCAGTACTTC; CDR3 protein: CSVEHRGQSSYEQYF
clone size: NA; V gene: TRBV5-3; D gene: TRBD1; J gene: TRBJ2-1; CDR3 DNA: TGTGCCAGAAGCCCAGGACAGGGGGCCCACAATGAGCAGTTCTTC; CDR3 protein: CARSPGQGAHNEQFF
clone size: once; V gene: TRBV28; D gene: TRBD1; J gene: TRBJ2-3; CDR3 DNA: TGTGCCAGCGGCCTTCAGGGGGCTCCAGATACGCAGTATTTT; CDR3 protein: CASGLQGAPDTQYF
clone size: NA; V gene: TRBV27; D gene: NA; J gene: TRBJ2-5; CDR3 DNA: TGTGCCAGCAGTTTATCGGCAGGCAGCCAAGAGACCCAGTACTTC; CDR3 protein: CASSLSAGSQETQYF